The present entry profiles one T cell receptor beta chain with its context. Clones were sequenced by immunoSEQ multiplex PCR, and TCRdb holds only the in-frame ones, with some missing. The table lists around 77,000 clones, roughly 80% of them singletons. The data stem from a study of T cell clones after liver transplantation. Study summary: Pre-transplant mixed lymphocyte reactions yielded third-party-reactive TCRbeta sequences as comparators for graft-donor-reactive sequences. Draws occurred before transplant, before withdrawal, and after complete or failed withdrawal.

Trimming removed 3 bases at V and 0 bases at J, with 17 bases between. The CDR3 has 17 amino acids. Per germline, CDR1 SGHKS and CDR2 YYEKEE (reference sequence). The gene calls are TRBV5-5 and TRBJ2-3; the D call may be TRBD1 or TRBD2 (5 bases each). Source: CD4+ T cells from blood, taken 12 months after liver transplant. The receptor comes from a human patient who received a liver transplant. Some T cells may have come from the graft donor. CDR3 coding DNA: TGTGCCAGCAGCTGGTCTAGCAGGGAACTTAGCACAGATACGCAGTATTTT. It encodes CASSWSSRELSTDTQYF.